The present entry profiles one TCR beta chain with its context. Its specificity is not known. This sample stems from a study of OX40 agonist ivuxolimab in advanced cancers. Study-level information: Therapy given before enrollment (anti-PD-1, anti-PD-L1 or anti-CTLA-4) was allowed, and 40% to 50% had some. Overall study findings and caveats: In the 0.1-3.0 mg/kg groups, partial responders showed among the lowest expansion.

The CDR3 is made up of 19 amino acids. The V gene's germline CDR1 is SGDLS and CDR2 YYNGEE. V gave up 4 bases and J gave up 5 bases; unmatched junction bases: 14. Prior autoimmune disease or systemic immunosuppression barred patients. Produced via immunoSEQ multiplex PCR; TCRdb's table is partial and in-frame only. The sample holds tens of thousands of clones; around 90% are singletons and the top ten take roughly 0.56%. The source material was CD4+ or CD8+ T cells sorted from blood, sampled in a trial of the OX40 agonist ivuxolimab. The V call is TRBV9, the J call TRBJ2-2; 13 bases agree with TRBD2. This receptor was taken from an adult with an advanced solid tumor such as melanoma, head and neck, liver or kidney cancer. CDR3 in DNA: TGTGCCAGCAGCCCTCGGACTAGCGGGAGCCATCTACGAACCGGGGAGCTGTTTTTT. It yields the protein CASSPRTSGSHLRTGELFF.